Included here is one T cell receptor (beta chain) sequence, with context. Clones were read by immunoSEQ multiplex PCR, and TCRdb kept only the in-frame ones, dropping some. The table lists 250,000 or so clones, about 83% of them singletons. This sample stems from a study of blood T cell repertoires in COVID-19. The V end lost 0 bases, the J end lost 10 bases, and 16 bases lay between the germline ends. This CDR3 spans 14 amino acids. Germline V gene data show CDR1 as SGHKS and CDR2 as YYEKEE (reference sequence). The rearrangement uses TRBV5-5 and TRBJ1-1; weak D call: TRBD1 (6 bases). The sequence derives from a human donor in a cohort sampled during active COVID-19. Source material: peripheral blood. CDR3 sequence (DNA): TGTGCCAGCAGCTTGGGGGGGCCCGGTCAGGTAGCTTTCTTT. Protein sequence: CASSLGGPGQVAFF.